A selection of T cell receptor beta chains follows, all from one sample in a study of shared clonotypes between healthy human individuals. TCRdb's copy holds only in-frame clones and misses some; the assay was immunoSEQ multiplex PCR. The table records 950,000 to 1,300,000 clones, under 80% of them present only once. Sequences were obtained from memory CD4+ T cells sorted from blood. Receptors originate from a man aged 18 to 29 in good health. Both conserved end residues are part of each CDR3. Fields, in order: J gene, V gene, D gene, CDR3 length, clone size, CDR3 DNA, CDR3 protein. D genes are given only for firm matches. Size is omitted from some rows. Given values are once, few, many or a class for expanded clones.

>TRBJ2-2|TRBV11-2|NA|14|once
TGTGCCAGCAGCTTTGGGCAGAGCACCGGGGAGCTGTTTTTT
CASSFGQSTGELFF
>TRBJ1-6|TRBV6-1|NA|14|NA
TGTGCCACTGCCCCGGGGGTCCGTAATTCACCCCTCCACTTT
CATAPGVRNSPLHF
>TRBJ2-3|TRBV5-1|NA|16|NA
TGCGCCAGCAGCTTGCCCCAGGGGGGAGTAACAGATACGCAGTATTTT
CASSLPQGGVTDTQYF
>TRBJ2-1|TRBV7-2|TRBD2|16|NA
TGTGCCAGCAGCTTTAGGTCTAGCGGGGGGCTCAGGGAGCAGTTCTTC
CASSFRSSGGLREQFF
>TRBJ2-1|TRBV27|NA|14|NA
TGTGCCAGCAGTACCCAGGGACTCCTCTTAGAGCAGTTCTTC
CASSTQGLLLEQFF
>TRBJ1-3|TRBV19|NA|14|NA
TGTGCCAGTAGTGACCGGACAGTATCAAACACCATATATTTT
CASSDRTVSNTIYF
>TRBJ2-7|TRBV10-3|NA|13|few
TGTGCCGTTACCCCAAGTACGAGTGTAGAGCAGTACTTC
CAVTPSTSVEQYF
>TRBJ2-2|TRBV2|NA|14|NA
TGTGCCAGCGTTCAGGCCCTAAACACCGGGGAGCTGTTTTTT
CASVQALNTGELFF
>TRBJ2-4|TRBV7-2|TRBD1|14|NA
TGTGCCAGCAGCTTGGGACAGGCCTTCAACATTCAGTACTTC
CASSLGQAFNIQYF
>TRBJ2-5|TRBV20-1|NA|11|NA
TGCAGTCCCTGGTCTCAAGAGACCCAGTACTTC
CSPWSQETQYF
>TRBJ2-4|TRBV5-4|NA|16|NA
TGTGCCAGCACCTACGCGGGTAGCAACGCCAAAAACATTCAGTACTTC
CASTYAGSNAKNIQYF
>TRBJ2-3|TRBV6-5|NA|14|NA
TGTGCCGTTACGCCGCGGGCTAGCACAGATACGCAGTATTTT
CAVTPRASTDTQYF
>TRBJ2-7|TRBV6-5|NA|12|few
TGTGCCAGCAGTTACTCGGAGTACGAGCAGTACTTC
CASSYSEYEQYF
>TRBJ2-1|TRBV6-6|NA|15|few
TGTGCCAGCAGTTACGGGGAGAGCTCCTACAATGAGCAGTTCTTC
CASSYGESSYNEQFF
>TRBJ2-5|TRBV11-2|NA|14|NA
TGTGCCAGCAGCTTCTCTACCGCCCAAGAGACCCAGTACTTC
CASSFSTAQETQYF
>TRBJ2-7|TRBV4-3|NA|15|NA
TGCGCCAGCAGCCAGCTCGGGGCCGACTCCTACGAGCAGTACTTC
CASSQLGADSYEQYF
>TRBJ2-5|TRBV18|NA|11|few
TGTGCCAGCTCACGTGAAGAGACCCAGTACTTC
CASSREETQYF
>TRBJ1-4|TRBV6-1|NA|17|NA
TGTGCCAGCAGTGAGGGCGGGTCGTGGACAACTAATGAAAAACTGTTTTTT
CASSEGGSWTTNEKLFF
>TRBJ1-3|TRBV30|NA|13|few
TGTGCCTGGAGTGATTGGGGTTCGGACACCATATATTTT
CAWSDWGSDTIYF
>TRBJ2-7|TRBV10-2|TRBD2|14|NA
TGCGCCAGCAGTGTAGCGGGGGGGACCTACGAGCAGTACTTC
CASSVAGGTYEQYF
>TRBJ2-7|TRBV9|NA|15|NA
TGTGCCAGCAGCGCAGACGCCGGGCCCGAGGGGGAGCAGTACTTC
CASSADAGPEGEQYF
>TRBJ2-7|TRBV2|NA|12|once
TGTGCCAGCAGTGGAAGTTCCTACGAGCAGTACTTC
CASSGSSYEQYF
>TRBJ2-2|TRBV5-1|NA|16|NA
TGCGCCAGCAGCCCCGACCCAAACCGGAACACCGGGGAGCTGTTTTTT
CASSPDPNRNTGELFF
>TRBJ1-6|TRBV28|TRBD1|14|NA
TGTGCCAGCAGTCTCACAGGGGATTATTCACCCCTCCACTTT
CASSLTGDYSPLHF
>TRBJ1-1|TRBV18|NA|14|NA
TGTGCCAGCTCACCCCCGGGGCAGGCGGGTGAAGCTTTCTTT
CASSPPGQAGEAFF
>TRBJ2-2|TRBV6-5|NA|14|many
TGTGCCAGCAGTTACTTCCCCAATGTCGGGGAGCTGTTTTTT
CASSYFPNVGELFF
>TRBJ2-7|TRBV28|TRBD2|13|NA
TGTGCCAGCAGCCTTGGGGGGAGGGACGAGCAGTACTTC
CASSLGGRDEQYF
>TRBJ2-3|TRBV29-1|TRBD2|13|NA
TGCAGCGTTGGACGCGGGGGAACAGATACGCAGTATTTT
CSVGRGGTDTQYF
>TRBJ2-1|TRBV15|NA|15|NA
TGTGCCACCAGCAGGGACGGGGGCAAGGACAATGAGCAGTTCTTC
CATSRDGGKDNEQFF
>TRBJ2-3|TRBV12-1|NA|17|many
TGTGCCAGCAGCTTTGTCTCTAGCGGGAGTAGCACAGATACGCAGTATTTT
CASSFVSSGSSTDTQYF
>TRBJ2-1|TRBV19|NA|12|NA
TGTGCCAGTAGTTTAGGCTACAATGAGCAGTTCTTC
CASSLGYNEQFF
>TRBJ2-2|TRBV10-3|TRBD1|16|NA
TGTGCCATCAGTGAGTCAGGACAGGCAAACACCGGGGAGCTGTTTTTT
CAISESGQANTGELFF
>TRBJ1-1|TRBV5-8|NA|14|NA
TGTGCCAGCAGCTTGGGTCCCCTGAGGACTGAAGCTTTCTTT
CASSLGPLRTEAFF
>TRBJ1-1|TRBV11-3|NA|17|NA
TGTGCCAGCAGCTTAGATCGGAAGGGCAGGGCGAACACTGAAGCTTTCTTT
CASSLDRKGRANTEAFF
>TRBJ2-7|TRBV5-6|NA|15|NA
TGTGCCAGCGGAGCCGGGACACCAGTCGCCTACGAGCAGTACTTC
CASGAGTPVAYEQYF
>TRBJ2-3|TRBV7-2|NA|13|NA
TGTGCCAGCAGCTTAGTCTACCGGGATACGCAGTATTTT
CASSLVYRDTQYF
>TRBJ2-1|TRBV7-9|TRBD1|14|NA
TGTGCCAGCAGCTGGGGACAGGGGGGAAATGAGCAGTTCTTC
CASSWGQGGNEQFF
>TRBJ2-2|TRBV6-1|TRBD2|12|NA
TGTGCCTGCCGGGGGGACACCGGGGAGCTGTTTTTT
CACRGDTGELFF
>TRBJ2-3|TRBV15|NA|16|NA
TGTGCCACCAGCAGAGCCACTAGCAGGAGCACAGATACGCAGTATTTT
CATSRATSRSTDTQYF
>TRBJ2-5|TRBV11-3|NA|15|NA
TGTGCCAGCAGCTTAGATCTAGCAATACAAGAGACCCAGTACTTC
CASSLDLAIQETQYF
>TRBJ1-2|TRBV29-1|NA|15|NA
TGCAGCGTTGAAGAAGGAGCAGGGGATGACTATGGCTACACCTTC
CSVEEGAGDDYGYTF
>TRBJ1-1|TRBV5-1|TRBD1|14|NA
TGCGCCAGCAGCAGACAGGGGGTAGACACTGAAGCTTTCTTT
CASSRQGVDTEAFF
>TRBJ1-1|TRBV6-5|NA|15|NA
TGTGCCAGCAGTTTTTCACAGGGTATGAACACTGAAGCTTTCTTT
CASSFSQGMNTEAFF
>TRBJ2-7|TRBV10-2|TRBD2|15|NA
TGCGCCAGCAACCTAGCGGGAGGGCAGGTCTACGAGCAGTACTTC
CASNLAGGQVYEQYF
>TRBJ1-2|TRBV30|TRBD1|16|NA
TGTGCCTGGAGTGTTGGAGGGGACAGGTTTTTTATTGGCTACACCTTC
CAWSVGGDRFFIGYTF
>TRBJ2-2|TRBV7-6|TRBD1|16|NA
TGTGCCAGCAGCTTAGAAAACAGGGGCGGTACCGGGGAGCTGTTTTTT
CASSLENRGGTGELFF
>TRBJ2-1|TRBV10-1|NA|16|NA
TGCGCCAGCAGTGATGTTGCGAGCGGCACCTACAATGAGCAGTTCTTC
CASSDVASGTYNEQFF
>TRBJ2-1|TRBV7-7|TRBD2|19|NA
TGTGCTAGCAGCTTTCACCGATATCTGTTAGCGGGAATAAACGATGAGCAGTTCTTC
CASSFHRYLLAGINDEQFF
>TRBJ1-5|TRBV5-6|NA|14|few
TGTGCCAGCAGCTCCACACATAGCAATCAGCCCCAGCATTTT
CASSSTHSNQPQHF
>TRBJ1-2|TRBV6-6|NA|16|NA
TGTGCCAGCAGTTTCTACTGGGGGTTAGCCCCCCAACCCTACACCTTC
CASSFYWGLAPQPYTF